This TCR beta chain is from a study of identical twins. Healthy Caucasian donors formed the entire cohort. TCRdb analysed the 5' RACE reads with MiXCR anew, one entry per CDR3 protein. Of 1.5 million to 2 million distinct CDR3 sequences in the sample, more than 30% are singletons; the top ten hold approximately 0.29%. The V end lost 5 bases, the J end lost 7 bases, and 24 bases lay between the germline ends. Germline CDR1 SGHVS, CDR2 FQNEAQ. The CDR3 is 17 amino acids. This chain joins TRBV7-8 and TRBJ1-5; possibly TRBD1 for D (5 bases). Sequencing input: cord blood. This TCR derives from a newborn girl in good health. DNA for the CDR3: TGTGCCAGCAGCCCAATCAGCGGCAGGGCGGGTAGCCAGCCCCAGCATTTT. Translated, it gives CASSPISGRAGSQPQHF.